These 26 T cell receptor beta chains share one sample of origin, sequenced in a study of cytomegalovirus exposure and HLA in healthy donors. With 60 Vbeta and 13 Jbeta primers, the PCR was carried out. Data came from immunoSEQ multiplex PCR; TCRdb stores just in-frame clones and leaves some out. Seen here are over 150,000 clones, 60% to 85% observed once, and the top ten hold 7% to 8.5%. Sequencing was performed on PBMCs. The receptors here all came from a male donor in good health and CMV-seropositive.

The V call is TRBV19, the J call TRBJ2-5; 10 nucleotides match TRBD1. The CDR3 covers 14 residues. Germline trimming cut 5 bases from V and 6 bases from J; bases unmatched to any gene: 6. Germline CDR1 and CDR2: LNHDA and SQIVND (reference sequence). The CDR3 DNA reads TGTGCCAGTAGTTGGGGACAGGGGCTAAAGACCCAGTACTTC. It codes for CASSWGQGLKTQYF.

The rearrangement joins TRBV7-2 to TRBJ2-2, with a weak D call TRBD1 (6 bases). Germline CDR1 is SGHTA and CDR2 is FQGNSA. Trimming stripped 4 bases from V and 4 bases from J, with 13 bases between. This CDR3 is 15 amino acids long. The CDR3 DNA is TGTGCCAGCAGCTCGCGACAGGTTCGCACCGGGGAGCTGTTTTTT. Translation gives CASSSRQVRTGELFF.

The chain combines TRBV2 with TRBJ2-5, with 10 bases that match TRBD1. The J call may be in error: the DNA end matches TRBJ2-7 better. The CDR3 totals 15 residues. Germline V gene sequence: CDR1 SNHLY, CDR2 FYNNEI. The CDR3 coding sequence is TGTGCCAGCAAGGGGAGACAGGGGGCGACCTACGAGCAGTACTTC. Translated: CASKGRQGATYEQYF.

J is TRBJ2-5 and V is TRBV7-3; 14 bases map to TRBD2. The J segment lost 5 bases and the V segment lost 5 bases, leaving 4 bases of the junction unmatched. The CDR3 consists of 15 residues. From germline, CDR1 is SGHTA and CDR2 FQGTGA. The CDR3 sequence: CASSVTSGGAETQYF. The DNA for the CDR3 is TGTGCCAGCAGCGTGACTAGCGGGGGGGCGGAGACCCAGTACTTC.

There are a few counts of this clone. The chain is built from TRBV5-4 and TRBJ2-6; 10 nucleotides align to TRBD1. V shed 4 bases and J 2 bases; nucleotides not matched to a gene: 3. The germline CDR1 and CDR2 sequences are SGHNT and YYREEE (reference sequence). The CDR3 totals 16 residues. The CDR3: CASSPTGGAGANVLTF. In DNA form, the CDR3 reads TGTGCCAGCAGCCCGACAGGGGGCGCTGGGGCCAACGTCCTGACTTTC.

V usage is TRBV6-1 and J usage is TRBJ2-6; no firm D call. Deletions cut 1 base from V and 0 bases from J, with 4 bases between. The CDR3 runs 15 residues. The germline V gene encodes CDR1 MNHNS and CDR2 SASEGT. CDR3 sequence reads: CASSEEPSGANVLTF. The CDR3 DNA follows: TGTGCCAGCAGTGAAGAGCCCTCTGGGGCCAACGTCCTGACTTTC.

The CDR3 region is CAWRNRGLDGYTF. The CDR3 DNA is TGTGCCTGGAGAAACAGGGGGCTGGATGGCTACACCTTC. V is TRBV30 and J is TRBJ1-2, with 9 nucleotides matching TRBD1. The CDR3 has 13 residues. Germline CDR1 reads GTSNPN; CDR2 reads SVGIG (reference sequence). After removal of 3 bases from V and 6 bases from J, the junction contained 5 bases not matched to a gene.

The CDR3 sequence is CASRSGTGVNTEAFF. The CDR3, as DNA: TGTGCCAGCAGGAGCGGGACAGGAGTGAACACTGAAGCTTTCTTT. The chain carries TRBV7-9 and TRBJ1-1, with 8 bases matching TRBD1. This CDR3 is 15 amino acids long. Germline CDR1 SEHNR, CDR2 FQNEAQ (reference sequence). The V gene end was trimmed by 6 bases and the J gene end by 0 bases; junction bases not matched to a gene: 6.

The chain links TRBV10-3 to TRBJ1-2, with TRBD1 as a possible D gene (5 bases). The CDR3 length is 13 residues. Per the germline V gene, CDR1 is ENHRY and CDR2 is SYGVKD. V lost 4 bases and J lost 5, with 11 bases in between. The CDR3 region is CAISGQTFYGYTF. The CDR3 nucleotides read TGTGCCATCAGTGGACAGACTTTTTATGGCTACACCTTC.

V is TRBV7-6 and J is TRBJ2-7, with D perhaps matching TRBD1 (6 bases). Trimming shortened V by 6 bases and J by 4 bases, and 16 bases separated the two germline ends. The CDR3 has 14 amino acids. Germline loops: CDR1 SGHVS, CDR2 FNYEAQ. CDR3 nucleotides: TGTGCCAGCAGTAAGGTGACAGGTTTGTACGAGCAGTACTTC. This translates into CASSKVTGLYEQYF.

This sequence joins TRBV4-3 and TRBJ1-1; TRBD1 is a possible D gene (5 bases). The CDR3 totals 13 residues. Trimming pared 4 bases from V and 3 bases from J, leaving 9 bases between. Germline CDR1 and CDR2: LGHNA and YSLEER. CDR3 loop: CASSRRDHTEAFF. The CDR3 region has the DNA TGCGCCAGCAGCCGGAGGGACCACACTGAAGCTTTCTTT.

The DNA for the CDR3 is TGTGCCAGCAGTGGGTATGACAGGGGCGAGGAAAAACTGTTTTTT. It encodes CASSGYDRGEEKLFF. The chain carries TRBV2 and TRBJ1-4, with 8 bases matching TRBD1. V trimming: 4 bases; J trimming: 8 bases; junction bases outside the gene matches: 9. The CDR3 runs 15 residues. Germline assignment: CDR1 SNHLY and CDR2 FYNNEI.

This chain uses TRBV7-9 with TRBJ1-4, with TRBD1 as a possible D gene (5 bases). V lost 5 bases, J lost 5 bases, and 12 bases lay in between. The length of the CDR3 is 14 residues. Per the germline V gene, CDR1 is SEHNR and CDR2 is FQNEAQ (reference sequence). Here the CDR3 reads CASSPREPNEKLFF. Written as DNA, the CDR3 is TGTGCCAGCAGCCCCAGGGAACCGAATGAAAAACTGTTTTTT.

This chain uses TRBV7-3 with TRBJ2-5; 9 bases are a match to TRBD2. V lost 2 bases, J lost 3 bases, and 1 base stayed unmatched. Germline V gene sequence: CDR1 SGHTA, CDR2 FQGTGA. The CDR3 contains 14 residues. This chain's CDR3 is CASSLAGGKETQYF. CDR3 sequence (DNA): TGTGCCAGCAGCTTAGCGGGGGGGAAAGAGACCCAGTACTTC.

The V and J genes are TRBV5-4 and TRBJ2-3; D remains ambiguous. Germline V CDR1 and CDR2: SGHNT, YYREEE (reference sequence). Trimming shortened V by 4 bases and J by 3 bases, and 12 bases separated the two germline ends. This CDR3 is 14 amino acids long. The CDR3 here is CASSPEDTTDTQYF. The CDR3 DNA reads TGTGCCAGCAGCCCCGAGGATACGACAGATACGCAGTATTTT.

The J gene is TRBJ2-1, the V gene TRBV5-1; 10 bases agree with TRBD1. CDR1 is SGHRS, CDR2 YFSETQ, per germline. The CDR3 sequence is 15 residues long. The trim removed 4 bases at V and 8 bases at J, leaving 9 bases unmatched. The CDR3 bases are TGCGCCAGCAGCCTGCCCGGGACAGGGGTTGATGAGCAGTTCTTC. This gives the protein CASSLPGTGVDEQFF.

This clone was picked up one time. This rearrangement joins TRBV30 to TRBJ2-3; the match to TRBD1 covers 8 bases. The CDR3 is 15 residues long. Germline loops: CDR1 GTSNPN, CDR2 SVGIG (reference sequence). The junction had 12 bases not matched to a gene; V was cut back by 5 bases and J by 5 bases. CDR3 DNA: TGTGCCTGGGCTCCTCGGGACAGGTCGGGAGATACGCAGTATTTT. Translated, it gives CAWAPRDRSGDTQYF.

The rearrangement links TRBV15 to TRBJ1-2; D not resolved. This CDR3 is 13 amino acids long. V lost 1 base to trimming and J lost 2 bases, with 5 bases between them. The germline gives CDR1 LNHNV, CDR2 YYDKDF (reference sequence). The CDR3 DNA sequence: TGTGCCACCAGCAGAGCCCCGAACTATGGCTACACCTTC. Protein: CATSRAPNYGYTF.

The chain has TRBV2 and TRBJ1-6; 7 bases line up with TRBD1. The CDR3 length is 13 residues. The V gene's germline CDR1 is SNHLY and CDR2 FYNNEI. Losses at the gene ends were 8 bases for V and 10 bases for J; bases not matched to a gene: 8. DNA for the CDR3: TGTGCCAGCTGCCGGACAGGAGCCTCACCCCTCCACTTT. This translates into CASCRTGASPLHF.

This chain connects TRBV4-3 to TRBJ1-1, with a possible D match to TRBD1 (6 bases). V was cut by 0 bases and J by 4 bases, with 9 bases left in between. The CDR3 is 14 residues long. Germline CDR1 and CDR2: LGHNA and YSLEER. CDR3 amino acids: CASSQEGAGTEAFF. The CDR3 DNA reads as TGCGCCAGCAGCCAAGAGGGGGCAGGCACTGAAGCTTTCTTT.

The sample holds a few counts of this clone. The genes are TRBV15 and TRBJ1-2; TRBD1 matches at 8 bases. After removal of 4 bases from V and 8 bases from J, the junction contained 9 bases not matched to a gene. This CDR3 region has 14 residues. In germline, CDR1 is LNHNV, CDR2 YYDKDF (reference sequence). Here the CDR3 DNA reads TGTGCCACCAGCACCCAGGGGGCGGTTTGGGGCTACACCTTC. Its translation: CATSTQGAVWGYTF.

The chain is built from TRBV7-8 and TRBJ1-2; D remains ambiguous. Trimming took 0 bases from V and 4 from J, leaving 9 bases between them. This CDR3 comprises 14 residues. Germline CDR1 reads SGHVS; CDR2 reads FQNEAQ. CDR3 nucleotide sequence: TGTGCCAGCAGCTTAGCCCCGGGGAGCTATGGCTACACCTTC. Translated: CASSLAPGSYGYTF.

This clone was picked up a small number of times. The CDR3 nucleotides are TGTGCCAGCAGCTCCTCTAGCGGGGATGCCTACGAGCAGTACTTC. This translates into CASSSSSGDAYEQYF. V gene TRBV7-2 combines with J gene TRBJ2-7; 9 bases are a match to TRBD2. The CDR3 is 15 amino acids. Germline V gene data show CDR1 as SGHTA and CDR2 as FQGNSA. The V segment lost 4 bases and the J segment 2 bases; nucleotides outside the gene matches: 6. Variable domain in full (rest from reference TRBV7-2 and TRBJ2-7): GAGVSQSPSNKVTEKGKDVELRCDPISGHTALYWYRQSLGQGLEFLIYFQGNSAPDKSGLPSDRFSAERTGGSVSTLTIQRTQQEDSAVYLCASSSSSGDAYEQYFGPGTRLTVT.

The V call is TRBV5-4, the J call TRBJ1-5; 7 positions match TRBD1. CDR1 SGHNT and CDR2 YYREEE come from the germline V gene (reference sequence). This CDR3 has 13 amino acids. The J segment lost 6 bases and the V segment lost 4 bases, leaving 4 bases of the junction unmatched. The chain's CDR3 is CASSQGGGQPQHF. The CDR3 bases are TGTGCCAGCAGCCAAGGGGGCGGTCAGCCCCAGCATTTT. Drawing the rest from reference TRBV5-4 and TRBJ1-5, the complete variable domain is ETGVTQSPTHLIKTRGQQVTLRCSSQSGHNTVSWYQQALGQGPQFIFQYYREEENGRGNFPPRFSGLQFPNYSSELNVNALELDDSALYLCASSQGGGQPQHFGDGTRLSIL.

This rearrangement joins TRBV5-4 to TRBJ2-7; 9 nucleotides align to TRBD2. The CDR3 length is 15 residues. After removal of 0 bases from V and 1 base from J, the junction contained 2 bases not matched to a gene. Germline CDR1 is SGHNT and CDR2 is YYREEE (reference sequence). The CDR3 sequence: CASSLGSGGSYEQYF. Here the CDR3 DNA reads TGTGCCAGCAGCTTGGGTAGCGGGGGATCCTACGAGCAGTACTTC.

This clone was seen a few times. The genes are TRBV19 and TRBJ2-5; 7 bases map to TRBD1. Germline V gives CDR1 LNHDA, CDR2 SQIVND (reference sequence). Losses at the gene ends were 4 bases for V and 6 bases for J; bases not matched to a gene: 11. The CDR3 totals 15 residues. The CDR3 DNA sequence: TGTGCCAGTAGTACCTCGACAGGGTTGGTGAAGACCCAGTACTTC. Translation: CASSTSTGLVKTQYF.